The present entry profiles one T cell receptor beta chain with its context. With 2 bases removed from V and 6 bases from J, the gap between germline ends came to 14 bases. This CDR3 comprises 15 residues. Germline V gene sequence: CDR1 MNHNS, CDR2 SASEGT. The donors comprised healthy bone marrow donors. This record belongs to a study of cytomegalovirus exposure and HLA in healthy donors. The primer mix had 60 Vbeta and 13 Jbeta primers. Clones were read by immunoSEQ multiplex PCR, and TCRdb kept only the in-frame ones, dropping some. This table has a few hundred thousand clones, over 90% appearing once.

The rearrangement links TRBV6-1 to TRBJ2-1; D gene unclear. This receptor was identified in a girl aged 2 to 9 in good health and CMV-seronegative. Source material: PBMCs. CDR3 sequence reads: CASSELRYDTNEQFF. In DNA, the CDR3 is TGTGCCAGCAGTGAACTCCGGTACGATACCAATGAGCAGTTCTTC.